This T cell receptor beta chain was sequenced for a study of Graves' ophthalmopathy and Graves' hyperthyroidism (dated by TCRdb to 2016 to 2019). Broadly, across the study: Peripheral blood was collected at initial diagnosis, before any treatment. The study used signatures of the TCR beta repertoire to tell Graves' ophthalmopathy apart from Graves' hyperthyroidism and to predict which patients would progress to ophthalmopathy. In total, 135 blood samples were TCR-sequenced: 40 to 45 ophthalmopathy, roughly 77 hyperthyroidism and some 17 hyperthyroidism-to-ophthalmopathy patients. To explore V-J signatures that separate ophthalmopathy from hyperthyroidism, a discovery set of 100 patients was enrolled, consisting of 40 to 45 with ophthalmopathy and around 57 with stable hyperthyroidism. An independent validation cohort was composed of 18 hyperthyroidism patients and 17 patients who later progressed from hyperthyroidism to ophthalmopathy. T-cell repertoires of thyroid tissue and blood were compared in several hyperthyroidism patients. Following sampling, methimazole starting at 30 mg daily was administered to hyperthyroidism patients, and high-dose intravenous methylprednisolone was administered to ophthalmopathy patients. The 100 discovery patients were randomly split 7:3 into training and test sets.

TCR beta CDR3 regions were amplified from RNA transcripts for repertoire sequencing. HTBI primers and the Qiagen OneStep RT-PCR kit were used in a first-round RT-PCR, which was followed by a second-round multiplex PCR, size selection and purification. Sequencing of the libraries was carried out on an Illumina HiSeq2000 in paired-end mode with 100 bp reads. The authors' pipeline ran thus. SOAPnuke was used to process the reads, removing any read that contained adapters or uncalled bases, had a mean Phred below 15, or lacked an exact match to the constant primer or identifier. High-quality paired reads were merged with COPE v1.2.5. Clonotypes were defined as unique nucleotide sequences and were aligned to IMGT TRB V, D and J references using MiTCR v1.1. Only V-J combinations with frequency above 0.0001 were analysed, covering about 99% of repertoires. A TCR clonal expansion and chaos score per V-J combination was defined as the ratio of F50 clonal expansion to chaos observed in the TCRdist matrix. Welch's t-statistics and random forest were used to reduce the features to about 12 V-J combinations, which were then used as input to a naive Bayes classifier. The similarity between thyroid and blood repertoires was quantified using the Morisita-Horn index. TCRdb took the public reads, trimmed them with fastp at Q25, ran MiXCR for clone calling and kept in-frame beta chains. Entries that share a CDR3 protein sequence are merged under the most common genes and DNA. It is TCRdb's table, rather than the study itself, that gives the V and J calls and clone size. This sample is represented by 500,000 to 700,000 distinct CDR3 sequences; about 20% of them were singletons. In total, the top ten clones hold roughly 7.4% of the sample.

A patient counted as having stable hyperthyroidism if there was no progression to ophthalmopathy within 18 months of follow-up. Hyperthyroidism patients were newly diagnosed, were aged 18 to 65 years, and had a disease duration under 2 months. Patients with other autoimmune diseases, uncontrolled infections, pregnancy or lactation were excluded. Clinical symptoms, serum thyroxine, TRAb, thyroid ultrasound and orbital computed tomography were used for diagnosis. Using Ficoll-Paque density gradient centrifugation, PBMCs were isolated from 9 to 10 ml of fresh peripheral blood. Trizol reagent was used to extract the total RNA, and its quality was then checked on an Agilent 2100 Bioanalyzer. The investigation overall reported the following: In cross-validation, the 13-signature model distinguished ophthalmopathy from stable hyperthyroidism with 85% to 90% sensitivity and 81.08% specificity, and in the test set the corresponding values were 80% and 75%. Among expanded thyroid clonotypes with frequency above 0.001, most also showed up in blood, which suggests that blood repertoires may reflect the thyroid immune response. No statistical method was used to predetermine the sample size, and group allocation was not hidden from the investigators. In validation, the model predicted ophthalmopathy progression with nearly 71% sensitivity and roughly 78% specificity; roughly 11 predicted patients were CT-confirmed with GO in a median of approximately 6.2 months.

The CDR3 runs 17 residues from the cysteine to the phenylalanine. CDR3 DNA is the only sequence kept; it has 51 bases, read in frame from the first base. CDR1 and CDR2 (SGHRS, YFSETQ) derive from the germline V gene. Relative to germline, V is missing 0 bases and J is missing 4 bases, with 5 bases of the junction outside any gene match. This clonotype came up a few times. No cognate antigen has been identified for it. No qualities accompany the bases; no much larger clone lies one base away. Sequencing used peripheral blood. The rearrangement joined TRBV5-1 to TRBJ2-2; 11 bases in between match TRBD1. The receptor's source is a woman aged 18-30 years with stable Graves' hyperthyroidism. Some clones in this sample may be carry-over from other donors' samples. Donor details come from another sample of the same person, matched by shared clones. CDR3 loop: CASSLERGTGGTGELFF. The sequenced DNA: TGCGCCAGCAGCTTGGAGCGCGGGACAGGGGGCACCGGGGAGCTGTTTTTT. The reference TRBV5-1 and TRBJ2-2 proteins fill in what lies around the CDR3, so the full variable domain reads KAGVTQTPRYLIKTRGQQVTLSCSPISGHRSVSWYQQTPGQGLQFLFEYFSETQRNKGNFPGRFSGRQFSNSRSEMNVSTLELGDSALYLCASSLERGTGGTGELFFGEGSRLTVL.